This entry features one T cell receptor (beta chain) sequence. This entry belongs to a study of blood T cell repertoires in COVID-19. This study enrolled people aged about 18 to 95 from 24 US geographic areas. Assay: immunoSEQ multiplex PCR; the TCRdb copy retains only in-frame clones and omits some. The top ten hold around 1% of the sample, which has about 370,000 clones, 80% to 90% seen once. There are 15 residues in the CDR3. Trimming cost V 0 bases and J 2 bases, with 11 bases left between them. Germline CDR1 is SGHRS and CDR2 is YFSETQ. This sequence originates from a young man who had recovered from COVID-19. The rearrangement links TRBV5-1 to TRBJ1-2; weak D call: TRBD1 (6 bases). Sequenced input: PBMCs or T cells enriched from blood (not recorded which). This CDR3 is CASSLATTGNYGYTF. The CDR3, as DNA: TGCGCCAGCAGCTTGGCCACTACAGGGAACTATGGCTACACCTTC.